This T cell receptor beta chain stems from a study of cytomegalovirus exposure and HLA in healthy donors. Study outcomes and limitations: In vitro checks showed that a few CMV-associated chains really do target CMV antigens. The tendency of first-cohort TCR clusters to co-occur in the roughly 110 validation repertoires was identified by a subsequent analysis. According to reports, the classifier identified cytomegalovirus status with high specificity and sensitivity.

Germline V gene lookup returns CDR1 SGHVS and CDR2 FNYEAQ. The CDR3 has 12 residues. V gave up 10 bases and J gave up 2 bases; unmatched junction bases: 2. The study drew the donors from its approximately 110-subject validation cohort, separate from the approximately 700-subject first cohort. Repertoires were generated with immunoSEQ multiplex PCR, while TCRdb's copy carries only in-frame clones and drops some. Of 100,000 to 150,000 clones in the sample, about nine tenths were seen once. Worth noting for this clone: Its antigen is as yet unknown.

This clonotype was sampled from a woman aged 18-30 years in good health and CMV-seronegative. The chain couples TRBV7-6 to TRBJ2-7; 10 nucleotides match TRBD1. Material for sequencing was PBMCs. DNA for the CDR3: TGTGCCACCGGGACAGGGGCCTACGAGCAGTACTTC. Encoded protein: CATGTGAYEQYF.